This TCR beta chain appears in the sequencing data of a study of cytomegalovirus exposure and HLA in healthy donors. CDR1 SGHKS and CDR2 YYEKEE come from the germline V gene (reference sequence). Germline trimming cut 5 bases from V and 7 bases from J; bases unmatched to any gene: 14. This CDR3 has 17 residues. Among the donors, all were healthy bone marrow donors. Findings and limits, study-wide: Altogether, 160 or so TCR beta chains were recorded as cytomegalovirus-associated. Specificity of a few CMV-associated chains for CMV antigens was verified in vitro.

Note on this clone: As yet, its antigen is unknown.

The PCR employed 60 Vbeta primers together with 13 Jbeta primers. Using immunoSEQ multiplex PCR, the repertoire was profiled, and TCRdb retains in-frame clones only, with some absent. Here the sample table reports 100,000 to 150,000 clones. V and J are TRBV5-5 and TRBJ1-6; TRBD1 matches 8 bases. Sequencing input: PBMCs. The origin of this receptor is a young man in good health and CMV-seronegative. CDR3 nucleotide sequence: TGTGCCAGCAGAGGGACGGAATGGACAGGGAGCAATTCACCCCTCCACTTT. Residues: CASRGTEWTGSNSPLHF.